This TCR beta chain was found in a study of T cell responses to AZD1222 COVID-19 vaccine. Only in-frame clones appear in the TCRdb table, and some are missing; sequencing was by immunoSEQ multiplex PCR. The data show roughly 120,000 clones, about 90% seen once. Germline V lookup: CDR1 MNHEY, CDR2 SMNVEV (reference sequence). V dropped 4 bases and J dropped 2 bases, with 17 bases sitting between them. The CDR3 loop spans 16 amino acids. Here the sequenced sample was peripheral blood, taken on day 0 of AZD1222 vaccination. This sequence was found in an adult in good health. The chain carries TRBV27 and TRBJ2-5; no reliable D call. CDR3 in amino acids: CASSSNEARWQETQYF. Written as DNA, the CDR3 is TGTGCCAGCAGTTCCAACGAGGCGCGGTGGCAAGAGACCCAGTACTTC.